Detailed here is one T cell receptor beta chain. Study members were between roughly 18 and 90 years old and lived in 20 to 25 US regions. Researchers sorted participants into cohorts using their self-reported clinical history. Clones were sequenced by immunoSEQ multiplex PCR, and TCRdb holds only the in-frame ones, with some missing. The table records 150,000 or so clones, 87% of them present only once. The sample belongs to a study of blood T cell repertoires in COVID-19. Study summary: The United States, Italy and Spain were the sources of the acute and convalescent COVID-19 samples.

Trimming at V came to 3 bases and at J to 2 bases, leaving 9 bases not matched to a gene. Germline V gene data show CDR1 as SGHDT and CDR2 as YYEEEE. CDR3 length: 16 amino acids. The TCR originated in a middle-aged woman who had been exposed to COVID-19. Material: PBMCs or T cells enriched from blood (not recorded which). The chain links TRBV5-6 to TRBJ2-5; TRBD2 matches 8 bases. CDR3 amino acids: CASSSLAGPGQETQYF. The CDR3 DNA reads as TGTGCCAGCAGCTCGTTAGCGGGACCGGGACAAGAGACCCAGTACTTC.